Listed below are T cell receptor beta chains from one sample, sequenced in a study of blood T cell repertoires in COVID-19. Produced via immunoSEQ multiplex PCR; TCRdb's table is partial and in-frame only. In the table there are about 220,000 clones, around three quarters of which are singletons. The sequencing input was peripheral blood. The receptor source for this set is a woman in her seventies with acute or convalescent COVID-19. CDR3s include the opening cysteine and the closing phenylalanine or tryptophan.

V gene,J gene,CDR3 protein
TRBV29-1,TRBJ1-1,CSVMTGGPEAFF
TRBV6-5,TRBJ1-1,CASSGPRTGVQRAFF
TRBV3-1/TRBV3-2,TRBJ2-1,CASSQVLLQINEQFF
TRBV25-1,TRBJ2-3,CASSAEGTDTQYF
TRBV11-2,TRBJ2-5,CASSLNTGGGETQYF
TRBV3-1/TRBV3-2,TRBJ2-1,CASSQDRGPGEQFF
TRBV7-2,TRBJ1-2,CASSFFDIRQGVGGYTF
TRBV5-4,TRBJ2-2,CASSPSGELFF
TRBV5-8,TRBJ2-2,CASSLPGGAQATGELFF
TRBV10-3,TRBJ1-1,CAISPRDSFPMNTEAFF
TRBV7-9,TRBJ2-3,CASSDQGVDTQYF
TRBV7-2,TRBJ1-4,CASSLDRGTEKLFF
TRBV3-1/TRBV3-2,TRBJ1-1,CASSQDYRGTEAFF
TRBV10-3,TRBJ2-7,CAIRPAAGERYEQYF
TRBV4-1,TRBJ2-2,CASSQRTTDTGELFF
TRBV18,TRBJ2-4,CASSPARGENIQYF
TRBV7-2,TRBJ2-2,CASSLGTRNTGELFF
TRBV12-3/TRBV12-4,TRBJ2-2,CASSRDTGELFF
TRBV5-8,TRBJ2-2,CASSLVGGGVTGELFF
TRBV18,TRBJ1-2,CASSPSGFNYGYTF
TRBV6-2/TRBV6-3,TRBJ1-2,CASSFQGATYGYTF
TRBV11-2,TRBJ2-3,CASSLLLAGARGDTQYF
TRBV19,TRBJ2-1,CASSFYGRGNSYNEQFF
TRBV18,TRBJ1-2,CASSPDRGHGYTF
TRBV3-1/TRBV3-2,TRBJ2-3,CASSQIAGGITDTQYF
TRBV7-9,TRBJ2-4,CASTEVGGRGIAKNIQYF
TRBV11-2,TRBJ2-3,CASSLLLATTDTQYF
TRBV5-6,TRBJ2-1,CASEETMYSLNRYNEQFF
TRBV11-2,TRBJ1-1,CASSASYLNTEAFF
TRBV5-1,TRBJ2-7,CASSPRDTSYEQYF
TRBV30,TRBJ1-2,CAWSFSQGFYGYTF
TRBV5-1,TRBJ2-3,CASSLIPGEADTQYF
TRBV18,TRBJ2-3,CASSTSNGGDTQYF
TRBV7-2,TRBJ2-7,CASRSTGTGSYEQYF
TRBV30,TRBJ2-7,CAWRQQGASYEQYF
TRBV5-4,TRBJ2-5,CASSLVPSGGQETQYF
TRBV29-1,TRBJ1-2,CSVWTGNGYTF
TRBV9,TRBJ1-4,CASSVRGQANEKLFF
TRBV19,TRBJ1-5,CASSIYGTGVQPQHF
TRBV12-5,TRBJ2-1,CASGFLIYEQFF
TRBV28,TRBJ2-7,CASSLIGDRAWEQYF
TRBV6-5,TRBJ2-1,CASSYGAGDTHEQFF
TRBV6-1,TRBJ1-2,CASSERDRGTWGYTF
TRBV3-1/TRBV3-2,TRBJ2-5,CASSFRETQYF
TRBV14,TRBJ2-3,CASSQGNSGLTQYF
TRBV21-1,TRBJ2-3,CASSWSPADTQYF
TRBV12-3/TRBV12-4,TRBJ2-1,CASSFDSEQFF
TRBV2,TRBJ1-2,CASSERTGPWGYTF
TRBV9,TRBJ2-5,CASSRLAGSWETQYF
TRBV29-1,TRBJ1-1,CSVELGAQGTEAFF
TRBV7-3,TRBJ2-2,CASSLDSPPGELFF
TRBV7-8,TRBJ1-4,CASSRTGMGEKLFF
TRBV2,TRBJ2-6,CASGGERDRGLSGANVLTF